The subject of this entry is one T cell receptor (beta chain). What it recognizes is unknown. This sample was included in a study of vaccination effects on CD4 cells after COVID-19. Overall study results and limits: Clones that were induced by infection or by vaccine showed marked contraction late after vaccination.

TCRdb keeps only in-frame clones here, not all; method: immunoSEQ multiplex PCR. The repertoire has about 66,000 clones, approximately 72% of them found once; the top ten carry around a quarter. Per the germline V gene, CDR1 is MNHEY and CDR2 is SMNVEV (reference sequence). The CDR3 has 13 residues. Trimming removed 6 bases at V and 7 bases at J, with 13 bases between. Investigators separated out CD4+ T cells once approximately 11 days of culture had passed. On days 3 and 7, fresh IL-2 medium replaced half the medium. The sample in question was CD4+ T cells from PBMCs cultured without peptide, obtained before COVID-19 vaccination. This receptor was obtained from a human donor who had a prior SARS-CoV-2 infection. The chain uses TRBV27 and TRBJ2-1; no definite D call. The CDR3 reads CASRSYALNEQFF. The DNA for the CDR3 is TGTGCCAGCAGATCATACGCCCTAAATGAGCAGTTCTTC.